The next 30 T cell receptor beta chains were all read from a single sample in a study of CD8 T cells in ankylosing spondylitis. TCRdb reanalysed the 5' RACE reads using MiXCR and keeps one entry per CDR3 protein. Here the sample spans fewer than 500,000 distinct CDR3 sequences, 25% to 30% being singletons. Study observations and caveats: Seemingly distinctive of ankylosing spondylitis blood was a TCR beta motif formed by eight highly homologous variants.

No antigen is known for these receptors. The sample was blood, either unsorted or a sorted T cell fraction (not recorded which). The receptor source for this set is a male donor with ankylosing spondylitis.

V and J are TRBV4-1 and TRBJ2-7; D uncertain. The germline CDR1 and CDR2 sequences are MGHRA and YSYEKL. V lost 3 bases and J 2 bases, leaving 11 bases between the germline ends. The CDR3 is 14 amino acids. The CDR3 DNA is TGCGCCAGCAGCCAGCAACCGGCCCCCTACGAGCAGTACTTC. Translation gives CASSQQPAPYEQYF.

The rearrangement uses TRBV6-1 and TRBJ1-2; D unresolved. With 2 bases removed from V and 3 bases from J, the gap between germline ends came to 10 bases. Germline loops: CDR1 MNHNS, CDR2 SASEGT. The CDR3 covers 14 residues. CDR3 in DNA: TGTGCCAGCAGTGAATCGCTCAGTTACTATGGCTACACCTTC. Its protein product is CASSESLSYYGYTF.

This clonotype was counted a few times. The chain's CDR3 is CASKENSNQPQHF. In DNA form, the CDR3 reads TGTGCCAGCAAGGAGAATAGCAATCAGCCCCAGCATTTT. This chain links TRBV2 with TRBJ1-5; D call uncertain. Trimming stripped 7 bases from V and 0 bases from J, with 7 bases between. The CDR3 extends over 13 amino acids. Germline lookup yields CDR1 SNHLY and CDR2 FYNNEI.

The chain links TRBV20-1 to TRBJ1-6, with TRBD1 as a possible D gene (6 bases). Germline-derived CDR1 and CDR2 are DFQATT and SNEGSKA (reference sequence). CDR3 size: 16 residues. V gave up 3 bases and J gave up 10 bases, with 22 bases separating them. CDR3 protein: CSASSRDQGQASPLHF. CDR3 bases: TGCAGTGCTAGCTCGAGAGATCAGGGGCAAGCATCACCCCTCCACTTT.

This clonotype has a handful of counts. This chain connects TRBV15 to TRBJ2-1; TRBD2 agrees at 7 bases. Germline trimming cut 5 bases from V and 8 bases from J; bases unmatched to any gene: 15. There are 16 residues in the CDR3. Germline assignment: CDR1 LNHNV and CDR2 YYDKDF (reference sequence). For the CDR3, the DNA is TGTGCCACCAGCCAGGGTAGAGGCGGGAGTAGGTATGAGCAGTTCTTC. The encoded protein is CATSQGRGGSRYEQFF.

This clonotype was observed a few times. The V and J genes are TRBV6-1 and TRBJ1-5; no definite D call. The CDR3 spans 16 residues. Trimming took off 7 bases at V and 2 bases at J, with 18 bases between the two ends. Per germline, CDR1 MNHNS and CDR2 SASEGT. The CDR3 nucleotides read TGTGCCAGCACCCAAGGAGAGGGTAATCGCAATCAGCCCCAGCATTTT. The encoded protein is CASTQGEGNRNQPQHF.

There are many counts of this clonotype. The V and J genes are TRBV12-3 or TRBV12-4 and TRBJ2-2, with D unresolved. The CDR3 has 13 amino acids. Trimming pared 7 bases from V and 6 bases from J, leaving 12 bases between. The DNA for the CDR3 is TGTGCCAGCACTTATGGCGGTGCCGGGGAGCTGTTTTTT. Translated: CASTYGGAGELFF.

V and J are TRBV6-2 or TRBV6-3 and TRBJ2-1; D unclear. The germline CDR1 and CDR2 sequences are MNHEY and SVGEGT. The CDR3 has 14 residues. The V end was cut by 8 bases, the J end by 1 base, with 12 bases between. The chain's CDR3 is CASGEPGSYNEQFF. The DNA for the CDR3 is TGTGCCAGCGGCGAGCCAGGTTCCTACAATGAGCAGTTCTTC.

In DNA form, the CDR3 reads TGTGCCAGCACCCCGGAATGGTCGTCCAATGAGCAGTTCTTC. Protein: CASTPEWSSNEQFF. The V and J genes are TRBV27 and TRBJ2-1; D is unresolved. Germline V gene sequence: CDR1 MNHEY, CDR2 SMNVEV (reference sequence). CDR3 length: 14 residues. Trimming removed 7 bases from V and 6 bases from J, with 16 bases in between.

This chain joins TRBV5-6 and TRBJ2-5; D may correspond to TRBD1 or TRBD2 (5 bases each). The CDR3 sequence is 14 residues long. V shed 4 bases and J shed 1 base, with 11 bases lying between them. Germline-derived CDR1 and CDR2 are SGHDT and YYEEEE. CDR3 residues: CASSRDLVQETQYF. DNA for the CDR3: TGTGCCAGCAGCCGGGACCTAGTCCAAGAGACCCAGTACTTC.

The chain recombines TRBV30 with TRBJ2-3; TRBD2 matches at 9 bases. Germline V lookup: CDR1 GTSNPN, CDR2 SVGIG (reference sequence). The CDR3 length is 13 residues. With 4 bases clipped from V and 2 bases from J, the junction kept 1 base outside the gene matches. CDR3 residues: CAWTSGNTDTQYF. The DNA for the CDR3 is TGTGCCTGGACTAGCGGGAACACAGATACGCAGTATTTT.

V and J are TRBV5-1 and TRBJ2-3; the match to TRBD2 covers 14 bases. Looked up from germline, CDR1 is SGHRS and CDR2 is YFSETQ. V trimming: 5 bases; J trimming: 6 bases; junction bases outside the gene matches: 8. The CDR3 loop spans 16 amino acids. CDR3 nucleotides: TGCGCCAGCAGATCGGGACTAGCGGGAGATTCGGATACGCAGTATTTT. Its translation is CASRSGLAGDSDTQYF.

This chain connects TRBV12-3 or TRBV12-4 to TRBJ1-1, with no clear D. V dropped 5 bases and J dropped 4 bases, with 14 bases sitting between them. CDR3 length: 14 amino acids. CDR3 nucleotide sequence: TGTGCCAGCAGTCCCGGATCCCTGGGCACTGAAGCTTTCTTT. As protein: CASSPGSLGTEAFF.

This clonotype was recorded a few times. The chain uses TRBV2 and TRBJ2-2, with D uncertain. With 5 bases removed from V and 5 bases from J, the gap between germline ends came to 9 bases. CDR1 and CDR2 (germline): SNHLY, FYNNEI. The CDR3 loop spans 13 amino acids. CDR3 region: CASSLVVTGELFF. DNA of the CDR3: TGTGCCAGCAGTCTCGTGGTTACCGGGGAGCTGTTTTTT.

The chain has TRBV24-1 and TRBJ1-3; TRBD1 is a possible D gene (5 bases). Trimming took 2 bases from V and 4 from J, leaving 11 bases between them. CDR1 and CDR2 from the germline V gene are KGHDR and SFDVKD. The CDR3 is made up of 15 amino acids. In DNA form, the CDR3 reads TGTGCCACCAGTGATTCCAGGGACTTCGGAAACACCATATATTTT. Its protein is CATSDSRDFGNTIYF.

As for this clonotype: The junction does not match germline at one end; this may be a read error. The chain employs TRBV3-1 and TRBJ2-5, with D hard to call. From germline, CDR1 is LGHDT and CDR2 YNNKEL (reference sequence). The CDR3 covers 14 residues. The CDR3 DNA follows: TGTGCCAGCAGCCAACGGTCGTACCAAGAGACCCTGTACTTC. Amino acid sequence: CASSQRSYQETLYF.

In its sample, this clonotype was seen a few times. The CDR3 protein is CASRTGSTGDEQFF. CDR3 coding DNA: TGCGCCAGCAGAACGGGGAGCACAGGGGATGAGCAGTTCTTC. The chain carries TRBV5-1 and TRBJ2-1, with 7 bases that match TRBD1. The CDR3 consists of 14 residues. CDR1 is SGHRS and CDR2 is YFSETQ in the germline V gene. With 5 bases clipped from V and 8 bases from J, the junction kept 10 bases outside the gene matches.

This chain joins TRBV5-1 and TRBJ1-1; no clear D gene. Germline V gene lookup returns CDR1 SGHRS and CDR2 YFSETQ. This CDR3 contains 15 residues. The V end was cut by 0 bases, the J end by 4 bases, with 13 bases between. The CDR3 DNA sequence: TGCGCCAGCAGCTTGGAGGTTCAGGAAGGCACTGAAGCTTTCTTT. It codes for CASSLEVQEGTEAFF.

This clonotype was detected only a few times. The V call is TRBV24-1, the J call TRBJ2-1; 9 bases are a match to TRBD2. V shed 3 bases, J shed 6 bases, and the junction held 8 bases outside the gene matches. This CDR3 has 16 amino acids. Germline-derived CDR1 and CDR2 are KGHDR and SFDVKD. Here the CDR3 DNA reads TGTGCCACCAGTGATGCTGGCGGGAGGGGCGGCAATGAGCAGTTCTTC. Its protein is CATSDAGGRGGNEQFF.

In its sample, this clonotype was seen a few times. The genes are TRBV5-1 and TRBJ1-1, with unresolved D. Germline lookup yields CDR1 SGHRS and CDR2 YFSETQ. CDR3 length: 14 residues. Trimming pared 0 bases from V and 6 bases from J, leaving 12 bases between. The CDR3 spells CASSLDRSIAEAFF. CDR3 in DNA: TGCGCCAGCAGCTTGGATCGGTCTATCGCTGAAGCTTTCTTT.

This clonotype was counted between two and nine times. V is TRBV7-2 and J is TRBJ1-5, with 9 bases aligning to TRBD1. Unmatched junction bases numbered 8, after V lost 2 bases and J lost 6 bases. Germline-derived CDR1 and CDR2 are SGHTA and FQGNSA. The CDR3 extends over 16 amino acids. The DNA for the CDR3 is TGTGCCAGCAGCTTAAGGACAGGGGAGAGCGGTCAGCCCCAGCATTTT. Protein sequence: CASSLRTGESGQPQHF.

The chain carries TRBV6-1 and TRBJ2-2, with a weak D call TRBD1 (6 bases). Germline-derived CDR1 and CDR2 are MNHNS and SASEGT. The CDR3 length is 17 residues. V gave up 1 base and J gave up 4 bases, with 16 bases separating them. CDR3 coding DNA: TGTGCCAGCAGTGAAGAAGGGAGATTCAGGGGCACCGGGGAGCTGTTTTTT. It translates to CASSEEGRFRGTGELFF.

The chain combines TRBV5-1 with TRBJ2-3, with 8 bases that match TRBD2. CDR1 is SGHRS, CDR2 YFSETQ, per germline. The CDR3 extends over 14 amino acids. V lost 5 bases, J lost 5 bases, and 7 bases stayed unmatched. CDR3 nucleotide sequence: TGCGCCAGCAGAAGAAGCGGGAGAGAAGATACGCAGTATTTT. It codes for CASRRSGREDTQYF.

This clonotype was recorded a few times. V gene TRBV10-2 combines with J gene TRBJ1-2; 10 bases are shared with TRBD1. The CDR3 consists of 15 residues. V dropped 6 bases and J dropped 1; count of bases not matched to a gene: 5. Germline values: CDR1 WSHSY, CDR2 SAAADI. CDR3 nucleotide sequence: TGCGCCAGCAGCAATCGGGACAGGGGTAACTATGGCTACACCTTC. Translation: CASSNRDRGNYGYTF.

This clonotype turned up a few times. The chain is built from TRBV20-1 and TRBJ2-7, with D hard to call. The ends were cut back, 4 bases at V and 3 bases at J, with 7 bases in the middle. The CDR3 length is 11 residues. Germline V gene data show CDR1 as DFQATT and CDR2 as SNEGSKA (reference sequence). Here the CDR3 reads CSATDIYEQYF. Here the CDR3 DNA reads TGCAGTGCTACTGACATCTACGAGCAGTACTTC.

The chain is built from TRBV11-2 and TRBJ1-3; 7 bases line up with TRBD1. Trimming at V came to 5 bases and at J to 3 bases, leaving 4 bases not matched to a gene. Germline CDR1 SGHAT, CDR2 FQNNGV. This CDR3 comprises 14 residues. Written as DNA, the CDR3 is TGTGCCAGCAGCCCCGACAGGGTTGGAAACACCATATATTTT. Translated, it gives CASSPDRVGNTIYF.

The rearrangement joins TRBV6-1 to TRBJ2-5; D possibly matches TRBD1 or TRBD2 (5 bases each). This CDR3 region has 12 residues. The germline V gene encodes CDR1 MNHNS and CDR2 SASEGT. V dropped 7 bases and J dropped 9 bases, with 15 bases sitting between them. For the CDR3, the DNA is TGTGCCAGCAAGCAGGGACCCGCGGCCCAGTACTTC. Its translation is CASKQGPAAQYF.

This chain joins TRBV2 and TRBJ2-7; the D is unclear. The CDR3 is 11 amino acids. The V and J ends lost 8 bases and 3 bases respectively, with 8 bases between them. From germline, CDR1 is SNHLY and CDR2 FYNNEI. DNA of the CDR3: TGTGCCAGCGGGCGGAACTACGAGCAGTACGTC. This translates into CASGRNYEQYV.

CDR3 coding DNA: TGTGCCAGCAGCTCACCTACAGGGACGAGGTCCTACGAGCAGTACTTC. Translated: CASSSPTGTRSYEQYF. The chain has TRBV7-9 and TRBJ2-7, with D perhaps TRBD1 (6 bases). This CDR3 contains 16 residues. Germline CDR1 is SEHNR and CDR2 is FQNEAQ (reference sequence). Trimming removed 4 bases at V and 1 base at J, with 17 bases between.

The chain links TRBV24-1 to TRBJ2-2; maybe TRBD2 (5 bases). CDR3 size: 13 residues. Germline CDR1 and CDR2: KGHDR and SFDVKD. V was clipped by 8 bases and J by 0 bases, with 6 bases between them. The CDR3 DNA follows: TGTGCCACCACCGGGACGAACACCGGGGAGCTGTTTTTT. Protein sequence: CATTGTNTGELFF.